The 14 T cell receptor beta chains below come from one sample, sequenced in a study of CD8 T cells in Susac syndrome. An amount of RNA that ranged from roughly 0.5 to 1 ug was reverse transcribed with random hexamers. TCRdb processed the immunoSEQ multiplex PCR reads anew with MiXCR; each CDR3 protein has one entry. In the table there are 150,000 to 200,000 distinct CDR3 sequences, around 96% of which are singletons. The specimen was CD4+ T cells from PBMCs. All receptors come from a human donor in good health.

The J gene is TRBJ1-6, the V gene TRBV3-1, with 9 bases aligning to TRBD1. CDR3 length: 16 amino acids. The V and J ends lost 3 bases and 9 bases, in that order; junction bases with no gene match: 9. Germline assignment: CDR1 LGHDT and CDR2 YNNKEL (reference sequence). CDR3 sequence: CASSQGTGRGSSPLHF. DNA of the CDR3: TGTGCCAGCAGCCAGGGGACAGGGAGAGGGAGTTCACCCCTCCACTTT.

J is TRBJ2-7 and V is TRBV3-1, with D perhaps TRBD2 (5 bases). The CDR3 totals 16 residues. CDR1 and CDR2 from the germline V gene are LGHDT and YNNKEL (reference sequence). The germline V and J ends were trimmed by 4 bases and 5 bases, with 21 bases remaining between them. In DNA form, the CDR3 reads TGTGCCAGCAGCCCATACCCTGTGGGGAGCGGACACGAGCAGTACTTC. This codes for CASSPYPVGSGHEQYF.

Points on this clonotype: Relative to the germline gene, one junction end is altered; a read error may explain this. The CDR3 DNA follows: TGCAGCGTCAAGGGCTCTGAAAACACCATATATTTT. This translates into CSVKGSENTIYF. The chain carries TRBV29-1 and TRBJ1-3; D is undetermined. CDR3 size: 12 residues. Germline V gene lookup returns CDR1 SQVTM and CDR2 ANQGSEA.

This chain's CDR3 is CASSLDAGGGYGYTF. For the CDR3, the DNA is TGCGCCAGCAGCTTGGACGCCGGAGGGGGCTATGGCTACACCTTC. The chain employs TRBV5-1 and TRBJ1-2; tentative D call: TRBD1 (6 bases). Germline values: CDR1 SGHRS, CDR2 YFSETQ. This CDR3 contains 15 residues. Trimming pared 0 bases from V and 4 bases from J, leaving 13 bases between.

The chain links TRBV21-1 to TRBJ2-1; the table's D call TRBD2 went unverified against the DNA. TRBV21-1 is an annotated pseudogene. The CDR3 is 14 residues long. CDR3 nucleotides: TGTGCCAGCAGCTCTTGGAGGCGGCCCAATGAGCAGTTCTTC. Protein product: CASSSWRRPNEQFF.

The J gene is TRBJ2-3, the V gene TRBV12-3 or TRBV12-4; D is unclear. There are 15 residues in the CDR3. V lost 1 base and J 2 bases, leaving 10 bases between the germline ends. The CDR3 nucleotides read TGTGCCAGCAGTTTAGGGTCTGGGTTCACAGATACGCAGTATTTT. Amino acid sequence: CASSLGSGFTDTQYF.

The chain links TRBV28 to TRBJ2-3; D is perhaps TRBD2 (6 bases). The CDR3 loop spans 14 amino acids. Trimming cost V 5 bases and J 6 bases, with 15 bases left between them. CDR1 is MDHEN and CDR2 is SYDVKM in the germline V gene. The chain's CDR3 is CASSTGTQQDTQYF. The CDR3 bases are TGTGCCAGCAGTACCGGGACTCAGCAGGATACGCAGTATTTT.

This clonotype was seen a single time. The CDR3 loop is CSARVPGTLHGYTF. CDR3 DNA sequence: TGCAGTGCTAGAGTCCCCGGGACTCTTCATGGCTACACCTTC. The V call is TRBV20-1, the J call TRBJ1-2; possibly TRBD1 for D (5 bases). The CDR3 consists of 14 residues. Trimming took 1 base from V and 6 from J, leaving 15 bases between them. Per the germline V gene, CDR1 is DFQATT and CDR2 is SNEGSKA (reference sequence).

This chain connects TRBV29-1 to TRBJ1-2, with 8 positions matching TRBD1. This CDR3 has 11 amino acids. Germline-derived CDR1 and CDR2 are SQVTM and ANQGSEA. V gave up 7 bases and J gave up 6 bases; unmatched junction bases: 4. The DNA of the CDR3 is TGCAGCGGATCGACAGGGGATGGCTACACCTTC. This sequence encodes CSGSTGDGYTF.

This chain joins TRBV28 and TRBJ2-7, with 10 bases fitting TRBD1. Germline loops: CDR1 MDHEN, CDR2 SYDVKM. This CDR3 is 16 amino acids long. With V trimmed by 6 bases and J by 0 bases, 8 bases remained unmatched. The CDR3 region has the DNA TGTGCCAGCAGCGAAGCCGGGACAGGGGACTCCTACGAGCAGTACTTC. It yields the protein CASSEAGTGDSYEQYF.

The rearrangement joins TRBV5-1 to TRBJ2-3; TRBD2 might be the D (7 bases). Per germline, CDR1 SGHRS and CDR2 YFSETQ. The length of the CDR3 is 14 residues. V lost 3 bases and J 2 bases, leaving 10 bases between the germline ends. Written as DNA, the CDR3 is TGCGCCAGCAGCTCGGGGGGCTTCACAGATACGCAGTATTTT. Translation gives CASSSGGFTDTQYF.

The rearrangement joins TRBV2 to TRBJ2-3, with a possible D match to TRBD1 (6 bases). V was trimmed by 7 bases and J by 2 bases, leaving 7 bases between them. The CDR3 loop spans 12 amino acids. Germline CDR1 SNHLY, CDR2 FYNNEI. CDR3 protein: CASTGDTDTQYF. CDR3 sequence (DNA): TGTGCCAGCACAGGGGACACAGATACGCAGTATTTT.

The chain carries TRBV7-9 and TRBJ2-5, with TRBD2 identical over 8 bases. The germline gives CDR1 SEHNR, CDR2 FQNEAQ (reference sequence). V dropped 4 bases and J dropped 4; count of bases not matched to a gene: 5. The CDR3 extends over 14 amino acids. Here the CDR3 DNA reads TGTGCCAGCAGCTACCGGACTAGCCGAGAGACCCAGTACTTC. It translates to CASSYRTSRETQYF.

This chain uses TRBV6-1 with TRBJ2-2; D uncertain. Trimming took 8 bases from V and 0 from J, leaving 7 bases between them. This CDR3 contains 13 residues. CDR1 and CDR2 (germline): MNHNS, SASEGT. CDR3 region: CASRGSNTGELFF. CDR3 DNA: TGTGCCAGCCGTGGGTCGAACACCGGGGAGCTGTTTTTT.